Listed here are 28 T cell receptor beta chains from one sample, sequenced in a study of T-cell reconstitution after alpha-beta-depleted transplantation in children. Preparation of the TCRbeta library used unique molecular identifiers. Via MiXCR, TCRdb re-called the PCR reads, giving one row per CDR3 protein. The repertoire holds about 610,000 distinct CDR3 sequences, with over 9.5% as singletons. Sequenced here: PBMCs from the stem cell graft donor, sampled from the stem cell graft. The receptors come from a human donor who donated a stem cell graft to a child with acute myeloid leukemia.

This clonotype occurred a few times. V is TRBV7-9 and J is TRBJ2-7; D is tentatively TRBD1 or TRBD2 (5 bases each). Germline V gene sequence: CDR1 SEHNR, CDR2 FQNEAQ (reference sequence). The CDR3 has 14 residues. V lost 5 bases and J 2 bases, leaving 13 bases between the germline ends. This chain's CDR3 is CASSHRDLTYEQYF. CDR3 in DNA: TGTGCCAGCAGCCACCGGGACCTTACCTACGAGCAGTACTTC. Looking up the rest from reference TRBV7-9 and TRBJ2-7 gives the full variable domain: DTGVSQNPRHKITKRGQNVTFRCDPISEHNRLYWYRQTLGQGPEFLTYFQNEAQLEKSRLLSDRFSAERPKGSFSTLEIQRTEQGDSAMYLCASSHRDLTYEQYFGPGTRLTVT.

For the CDR3, the DNA is TGTGCCAGCAGCTTAGAGTCAGAGACCTACGAGCAGTACTTC. It is translated as CASSLESETYEQYF. The chain is built from TRBV7-9 and TRBJ2-7, with D hard to call. The V end lost 1 base, the J end lost 2 bases, and 9 bases lay between the germline ends. CDR1 SEHNR and CDR2 FQNEAQ come from the germline V gene (reference sequence). The CDR3 has 14 residues.

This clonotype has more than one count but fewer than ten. CDR3 residues: CASRLRRTYEQYF. In DNA form, the CDR3 reads TGTGCCAGCAGACTGAGACGGACTTACGAGCAGTACTTC. This chain connects TRBV11-2 to TRBJ2-7; maybe TRBD2 (5 bases). Between the trimmed V and J ends, which lost 6 bases and 4 bases, there was a span of 13 bases. Germline V lookup: CDR1 SGHAT, CDR2 FQNNGV. The CDR3 is 13 amino acids. The full variable domain, completed using reference TRBV11-2 and TRBJ2-7, is EAGVAQSPRYKIIEKRQSVAFWCNPISGHATLYWYQQILGQGPKLLIQFQNNGVVDDSQLPKDRFSAERLKGVDSTLKIQPAKLEDSAVYLCASRLRRTYEQYFGPGTRLTVT.

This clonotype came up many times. The CDR3 DNA reads as TGCAGCGTTGGGACAGTTGAGCAGTTCTTC. Amino acids: CSVGTVEQFF. J is TRBJ2-1 and V is TRBV29-1; D may be TRBD1 (6 bases). Trimming removed 4 bases at V and 9 bases at J, with 7 bases between. CDR3 size: 10 residues. Germline V CDR1 and CDR2: SQVTM, ANQGSEA.

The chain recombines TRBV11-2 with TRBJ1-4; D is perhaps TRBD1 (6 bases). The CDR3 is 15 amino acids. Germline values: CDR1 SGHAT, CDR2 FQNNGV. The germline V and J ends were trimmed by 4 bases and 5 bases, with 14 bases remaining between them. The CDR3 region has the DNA TGTGCCAGCAGCTCGGCAGGGGTGAGAAATGAAAAACTGTTTTTT. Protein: CASSSAGVRNEKLFF.

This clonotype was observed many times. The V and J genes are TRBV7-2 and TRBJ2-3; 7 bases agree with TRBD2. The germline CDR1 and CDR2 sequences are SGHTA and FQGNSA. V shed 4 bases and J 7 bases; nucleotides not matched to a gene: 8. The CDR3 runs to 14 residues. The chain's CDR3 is CASSSAAAGNTQYF. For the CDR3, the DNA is TGTGCCAGCAGCTCAGCAGCAGCGGGAAATACGCAGTATTTT.

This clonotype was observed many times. CDR3 loop: CASSQDKAALRAQYF. CDR3 bases: TGTGCCAGCAGCCAAGATAAAGCCGCCCTGAGGGCCCAGTACTTC. The rearrangement joins TRBV3-1 to TRBJ2-5; possible D gene TRBD2, 5 bases. The CDR3 extends over 15 amino acids. V dropped 0 bases and J dropped 9 bases, with 17 bases sitting between them. Looked up from germline, CDR1 is LGHDT and CDR2 is YNNKEL (reference sequence).

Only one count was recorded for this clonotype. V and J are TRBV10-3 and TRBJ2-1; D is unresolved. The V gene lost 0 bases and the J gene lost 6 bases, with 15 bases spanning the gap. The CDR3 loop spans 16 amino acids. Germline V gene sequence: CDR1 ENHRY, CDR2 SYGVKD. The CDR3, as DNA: TGTGCCATCAGTGAGTCGCAGAGGCCCGGTTCCAATGAGCAGTTCTTC. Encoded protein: CAISESQRPGSNEQFF.

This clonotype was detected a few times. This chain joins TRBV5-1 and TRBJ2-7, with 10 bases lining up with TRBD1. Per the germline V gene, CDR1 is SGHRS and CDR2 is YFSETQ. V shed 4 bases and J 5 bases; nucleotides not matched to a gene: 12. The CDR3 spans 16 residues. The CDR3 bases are TGCGCCAGCAGCCCCCTCCCGGGACAGGGGACTAACGAGCAGTACTTC. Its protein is CASSPLPGQGTNEQYF.

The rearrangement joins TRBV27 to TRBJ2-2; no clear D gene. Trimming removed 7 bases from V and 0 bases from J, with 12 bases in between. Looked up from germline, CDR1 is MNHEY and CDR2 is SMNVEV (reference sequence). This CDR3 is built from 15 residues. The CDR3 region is CASTSDGSNTGELFF. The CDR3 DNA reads TGTGCCAGCACCTCGGACGGTTCGAACACCGGGGAGCTGTTTTTT.

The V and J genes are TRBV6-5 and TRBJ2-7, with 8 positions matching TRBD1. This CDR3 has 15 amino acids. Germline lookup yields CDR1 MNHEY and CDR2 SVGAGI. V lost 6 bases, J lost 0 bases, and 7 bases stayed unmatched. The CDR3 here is CASSRNRGSSYEQYF. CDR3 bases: TGTGCCAGCAGCCGAAACAGGGGGAGCTCCTACGAGCAGTACTTC.

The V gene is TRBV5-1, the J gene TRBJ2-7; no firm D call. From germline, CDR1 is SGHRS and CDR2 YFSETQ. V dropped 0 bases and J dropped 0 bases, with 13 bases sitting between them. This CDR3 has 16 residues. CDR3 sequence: CASSLEGFTHSYEQYF. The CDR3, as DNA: TGCGCCAGCAGCTTGGAGGGTTTTACACACTCCTACGAGCAGTACTTC. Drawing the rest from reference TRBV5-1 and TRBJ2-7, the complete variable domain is KAGVTQTPRYLIKTRGQQVTLSCSPISGHRSVSWYQQTPGQGLQFLFEYFSETQRNKGNFPGRFSGRQFSNSRSEMNVSTLELGDSALYLCASSLEGFTHSYEQYFGPGTRLTVT.

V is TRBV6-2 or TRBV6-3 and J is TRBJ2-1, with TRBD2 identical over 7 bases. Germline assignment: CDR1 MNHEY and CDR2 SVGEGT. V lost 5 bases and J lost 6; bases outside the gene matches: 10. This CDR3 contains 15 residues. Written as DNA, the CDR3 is TGTGCCAGCAGTCCTCCGGGGGGAGGGCTCAATGAGCAGTTCTTC. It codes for CASSPPGGGLNEQFF.

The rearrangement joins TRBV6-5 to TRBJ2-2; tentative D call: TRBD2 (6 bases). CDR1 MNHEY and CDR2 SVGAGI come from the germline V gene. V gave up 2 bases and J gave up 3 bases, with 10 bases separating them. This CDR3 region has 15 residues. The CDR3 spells CASSYKAGDTGELFF. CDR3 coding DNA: TGTGCCAGCAGTTACAAAGCGGGCGACACCGGGGAGCTGTTTTTT.

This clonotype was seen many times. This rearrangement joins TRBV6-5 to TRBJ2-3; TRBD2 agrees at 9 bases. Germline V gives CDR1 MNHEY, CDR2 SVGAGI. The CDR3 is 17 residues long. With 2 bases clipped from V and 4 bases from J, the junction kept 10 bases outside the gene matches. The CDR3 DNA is TGTGCCAGCAGTTACGATGCTAGCGGGACCGAGTCAGATACGCAGTATTTT. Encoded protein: CASSYDASGTESDTQYF.

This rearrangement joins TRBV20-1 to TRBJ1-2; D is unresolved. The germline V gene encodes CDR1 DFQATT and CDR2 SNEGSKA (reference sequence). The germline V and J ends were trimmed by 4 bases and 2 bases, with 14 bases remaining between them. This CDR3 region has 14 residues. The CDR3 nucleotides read TGCAGTGCTACGACGCCAGACCTAAACTATGGCTACACCTTC. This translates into CSATTPDLNYGYTF.

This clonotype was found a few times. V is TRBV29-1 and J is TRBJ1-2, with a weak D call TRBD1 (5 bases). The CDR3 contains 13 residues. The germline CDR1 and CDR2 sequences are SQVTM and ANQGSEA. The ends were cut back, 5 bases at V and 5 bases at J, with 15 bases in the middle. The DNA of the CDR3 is TGCAGCGTTACCGCCGGGACCGGTTATGGCTACACCTTC. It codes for CSVTAGTGYGYTF.

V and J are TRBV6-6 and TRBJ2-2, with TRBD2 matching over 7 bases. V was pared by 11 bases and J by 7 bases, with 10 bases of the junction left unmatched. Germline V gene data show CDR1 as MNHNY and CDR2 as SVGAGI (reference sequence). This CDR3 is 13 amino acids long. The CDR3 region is CACSASGLGELFF. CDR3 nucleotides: TGTGCCTGCTCAGCTAGCGGCCTCGGGGAGCTGTTTTTT.

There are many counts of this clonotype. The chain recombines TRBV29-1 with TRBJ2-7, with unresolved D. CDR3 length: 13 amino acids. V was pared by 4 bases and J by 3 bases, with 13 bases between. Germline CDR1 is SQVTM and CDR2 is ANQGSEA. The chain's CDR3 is CSVGTVNDYEQYF. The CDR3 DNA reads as TGCAGCGTTGGCACAGTCAATGACTACGAGCAGTACTTC.

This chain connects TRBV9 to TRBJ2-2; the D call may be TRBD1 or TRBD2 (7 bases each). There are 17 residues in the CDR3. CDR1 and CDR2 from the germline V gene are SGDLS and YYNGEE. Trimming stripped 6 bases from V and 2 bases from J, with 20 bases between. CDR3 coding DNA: TGTGCCAGCACGCCGAGCCAGGGGGGGGGAAACACCGGGGAGCTGTTTTTT. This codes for CASTPSQGGGNTGELFF.

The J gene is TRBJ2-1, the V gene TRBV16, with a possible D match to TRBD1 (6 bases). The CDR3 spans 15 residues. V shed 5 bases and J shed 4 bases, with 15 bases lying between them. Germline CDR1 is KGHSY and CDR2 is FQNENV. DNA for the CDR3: TGTGCCAGCAGCGCACAGGGTATTGAGTACAATGAGCAGTTCTTC. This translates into CASSAQGIEYNEQFF.

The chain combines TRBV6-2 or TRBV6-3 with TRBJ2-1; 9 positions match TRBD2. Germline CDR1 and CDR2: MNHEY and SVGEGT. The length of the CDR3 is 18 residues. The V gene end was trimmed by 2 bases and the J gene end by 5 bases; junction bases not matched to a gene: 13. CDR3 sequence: CASSYPSLRLADHNEQFF. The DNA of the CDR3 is TGTGCCAGCAGTTACCCTAGCCTTCGACTAGCGGACCACAATGAGCAGTTCTTC.

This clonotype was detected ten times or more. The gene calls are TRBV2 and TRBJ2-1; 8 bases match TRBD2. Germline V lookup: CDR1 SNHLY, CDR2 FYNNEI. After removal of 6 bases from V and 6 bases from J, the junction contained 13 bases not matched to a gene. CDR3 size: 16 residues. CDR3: CASSGGLVFGGNEQFF. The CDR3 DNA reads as TGTGCCAGCAGCGGGGGACTAGTTTTTGGGGGCAATGAGCAGTTCTTC. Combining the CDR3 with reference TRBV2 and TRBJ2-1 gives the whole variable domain EPEVTQTPSHQVTQMGQEVILRCVPISNHLYFYWYRQILGQKVEFLVSFYNNEISEKSEIFDDQFSVERPDGSNFTLKIRSTKLEDSAMYFCASSGGLVFGGNEQFFGPGTRLTVL.

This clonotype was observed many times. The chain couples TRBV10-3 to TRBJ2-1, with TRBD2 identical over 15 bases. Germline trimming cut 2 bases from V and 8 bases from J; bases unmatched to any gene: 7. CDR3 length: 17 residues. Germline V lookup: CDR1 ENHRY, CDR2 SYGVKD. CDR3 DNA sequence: TGTGCCATCAGTGAGGGACTAGCGGGAGGGCCCGGCGATGAGCAGTTCTTC. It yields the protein CAISEGLAGGPGDEQFF.

CDR3 nucleotide sequence: TGTGCCAGCAGGGACTTCTATGGCTACACCTTC. Translation: CASRDFYGYTF. V and J are TRBV6-5 and TRBJ1-2; unclear D gene. This CDR3 is 11 amino acids long. CDR1 is MNHEY and CDR2 is SVGAGI in the germline V gene. V gave up 6 bases and J gave up 4 bases, with 6 bases separating them.

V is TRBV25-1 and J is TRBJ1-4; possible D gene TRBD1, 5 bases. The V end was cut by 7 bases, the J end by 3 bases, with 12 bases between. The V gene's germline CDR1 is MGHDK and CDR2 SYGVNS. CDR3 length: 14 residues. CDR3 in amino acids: CASKGPPANEKLFF. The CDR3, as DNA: TGTGCCAGCAAGGGGCCCCCGGCTAATGAAAAACTGTTTTTT. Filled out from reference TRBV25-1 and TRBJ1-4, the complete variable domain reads EADIYQTPRYLVIGTGKKITLECSQTMGHDKMYWYQQDPGMELHLIHYSYGVNSTEKGDLSSESTVSRIRTEHFPLTLESARPSHTSQYLCASKGPPANEKLFFGSGTQLSVL.

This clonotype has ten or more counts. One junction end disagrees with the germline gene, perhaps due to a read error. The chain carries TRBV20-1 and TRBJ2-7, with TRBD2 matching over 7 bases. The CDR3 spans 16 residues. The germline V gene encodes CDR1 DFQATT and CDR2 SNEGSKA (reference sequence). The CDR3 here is CCARDLVGGSSYEQYF. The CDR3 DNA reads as TGCTGTGCTAGAGATCTAGTTGGCGGGAGCTCCTACGAGCAGTACTTC.

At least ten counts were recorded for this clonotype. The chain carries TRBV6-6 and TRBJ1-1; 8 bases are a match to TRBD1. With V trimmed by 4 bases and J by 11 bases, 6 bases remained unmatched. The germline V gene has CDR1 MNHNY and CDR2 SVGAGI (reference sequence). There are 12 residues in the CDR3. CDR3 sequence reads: CASSLGQGYAFF. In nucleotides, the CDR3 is TGTGCCAGCAGTTTAGGACAGGGATACGCTTTCTTT.